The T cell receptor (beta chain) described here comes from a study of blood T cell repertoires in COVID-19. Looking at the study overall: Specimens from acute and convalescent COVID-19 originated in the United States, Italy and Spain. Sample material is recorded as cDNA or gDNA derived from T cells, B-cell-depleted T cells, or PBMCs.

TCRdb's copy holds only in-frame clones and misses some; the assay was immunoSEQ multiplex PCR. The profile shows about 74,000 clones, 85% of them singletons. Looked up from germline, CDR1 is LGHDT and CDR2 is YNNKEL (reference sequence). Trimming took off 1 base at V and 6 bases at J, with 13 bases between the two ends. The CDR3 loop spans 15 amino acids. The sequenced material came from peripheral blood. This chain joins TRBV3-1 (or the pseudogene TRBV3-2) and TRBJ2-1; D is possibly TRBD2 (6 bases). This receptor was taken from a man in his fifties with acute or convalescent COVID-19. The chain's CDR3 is CASSQGVVGGNEQFF. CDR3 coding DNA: TGTGCCAGCAGCCAAGGGGTAGTGGGGGGCAATGAGCAGTTCTTC.